This is a list of T cell receptor beta chains from one sample in a study of cytomegalovirus exposure and HLA in healthy donors. Assay: immunoSEQ multiplex PCR; the TCRdb copy retains only in-frame clones and omits some. The repertoire includes 200,000 to 250,000 clones, roughly 79% of them detected once, and around 2% sits in the top ten. The sequenced sample was PBMCs. The receptors derive from a man aged 18 to 30 in good health and CMV-seronegative. Both conserved end residues are part of each CDR3. A D gene is named only where the DNA matches it firmly. Size is omitted from some rows. Given values are once, few, many or a class for expanded clones.

CDR3 | DNA | J | D | V | size | length
CASSGGGGFNEQFF | TGTGCCAGCAGCGGAGGGGGGGGTTTTAATGAGCAGTTCTTC | TRBJ2-1 | - | TRBV9 | - | 14
CASSLSSGRSYNEQFF | TGTGCCAGCAGCTTGAGTAGCGGGAGATCCTACAATGAGCAGTTCTTC | TRBJ2-1 | TRBD2 | TRBV7-6 | - | 16
CAWRQGAGLTEAFF | TGTGCCTGGAGGCAGGGGGCAGGGCTAACTGAAGCTTTCTTT | TRBJ1-1 | TRBD1 | TRBV30 | - | 14
CASSRREEGTDTQYF | TGTGCCAGCAGCAGGCGGGAGGAAGGCACAGATACGCAGTATTTT | TRBJ2-3 | TRBD2 | TRBV7-6 | - | 15
CSVEDGQVRYNEQFF | TGCAGCGTTGAAGATGGGCAAGTCCGCTACAATGAGCAGTTCTTC | TRBJ2-1 | - | TRBV29-1 | - | 15
CASRTQGTGNQPQHF | TGTGCCAGCAGGACACAGGGGACCGGCAATCAGCCCCAGCATTTT | TRBJ1-5 | TRBD1 | TRBV6-6 | - | 15
CASSPRTSGGAGYEQYF | TGTGCCAGCAGCCCTAGGACTAGCGGGGGGGCCGGCTACGAGCAGTACTTC | TRBJ2-7 | TRBD2 | TRBV7-2 | - | 17
CASSSPSGDFPYEQYF | TGTGCCAGCAGCTCCCCCAGCGGGGACTTTCCCTACGAGCAGTACTTC | TRBJ2-7 | TRBD2 | TRBV7-9 | - | 16
CASSLAGVSYEQYF | TGTGCCAGCAGCTTAGCCGGGGTCTCCTACGAGCAGTACTTC | TRBJ2-7 | - | TRBV7-2 | - | 14
CASSLVGTGYTGELFF | TGCGCCAGCAGCTTGGTCGGGACAGGGTACACCGGGGAGCTGTTTTTT | TRBJ2-2 | TRBD1 | TRBV5-1 | - | 16
CASSLAGGLPSGNTIYF | TGCGCCAGCAGCTTGGCCGGAGGCCTGCCCTCTGGAAACACCATATATTTT | TRBJ1-3 | - | TRBV5-1 | - | 17
CATSPHNQPQHF | TGTGCCACCAGCCCACACAATCAGCCCCAGCATTTT | TRBJ1-5 | - | TRBV15 | - | 12
CASSPGTGDHGYTF | TGTGCCAGCTCACCCGGGACAGGGGATCATGGCTACACCTTC | TRBJ1-2 | TRBD1 | TRBV18 | - | 14
CASSLSETEAFF | TGTGCCAGCAGCTTATCGGAGACTGAAGCTTTCTTT | TRBJ1-1 | - | TRBV7-2 | - | 12
CASRGHVSSYEQYF | TGTGCCAGCAGAGGACATGTTAGCTCCTACGAGCAGTACTTC | TRBJ2-7 | - | TRBV6-1 | - | 14
CASSTMGPEAFF | TGTGCCAGCAGTACCATGGGCCCTGAAGCTTTCTTT | TRBJ1-1 | - | TRBV6-1 | - | 12
CAWSVDSYGYTF | TGTGCCTGGAGTGTTGACAGCTATGGCTACACCTTC | TRBJ1-2 | - | TRBV30 | - | 12
CASSFSSQVKTYEQYF | TGTGCCAGCAGCTTTTCTAGCCAGGTTAAGACCTACGAGCAGTACTTC | TRBJ2-7 | - | TRBV7-9 | - | 16
CASSVFGQTLSGANVLTF | TGTGCCAGCAGCGTTTTTGGACAGACCCTCTCTGGGGCCAACGTCCTGACTTTC | TRBJ2-6 | - | TRBV9 | - | 18
CASSFIASGRGETQYF | TGTGCCAGCAGTTTTATCGCTAGCGGGAGGGGAGAGACCCAGTACTTC | TRBJ2-5 | TRBD2 | TRBV28 | - | 16
CASSTGLAGVREQFF | TGTGCCAGCAGCACGGGACTAGCGGGAGTCCGGGAGCAGTTCTTC | TRBJ2-1 | TRBD2 | TRBV9 | - | 15
CASSYSYRDTPLHF | TGTGCCAGCAGTTACTCGTACAGGGATACACCCCTCCACTTT | TRBJ1-6 | - | TRBV6-5 | - | 14
CASSQEASGSNYEQYF | TGCGCCAGCAGCCAAGAGGCTAGCGGGAGTAATTACGAGCAGTACTTC | TRBJ2-7 | TRBD2 | TRBV4-3 | - | 16
CASRIQNDNTEAFF | TGTGCCAGCAGGATACAGAATGACAACACTGAAGCTTTCTTT | TRBJ1-1 | - | TRBV5-4 | once | 14
CASSPPRSAGNTIYF | TGTGCCAGCTCACCACCGAGAAGCGCTGGAAACACCATATATTTT | TRBJ1-3 | - | TRBV18 | - | 15
CASSKTSGRDNEQFF | TGTGCCAGCAGTAAGACTAGCGGGAGGGACAATGAGCAGTTCTTC | TRBJ2-1 | TRBD2 | TRBV27 | - | 15
CSVAHKIGVSAGELFF | TGCAGCGTCGCCCACAAGATAGGGGTCTCGGCCGGGGAGCTGTTTTTT | TRBJ2-2 | - | TRBV29-1 | - | 16
CASSFSGTGGDGYTF | TGTGCCAGCAGTTTCTCTGGGACAGGGGGGGATGGCTACACCTTC | TRBJ1-2 | TRBD1 | TRBV6-5 | - | 15
CASSVGGENSPLHF | TGTGCCAGCAGCGTAGGTGGAGAGAATTCACCCCTCCACTTT | TRBJ1-6 | - | TRBV9 | many | 14
CASSYERRRYEQYF | TGTGCCAGCAGTTATGAGAGGCGAAGGTACGAGCAGTACTTC | TRBJ2-7 | - | TRBV6-5 | - | 14
CASVLGQHYEQYF | TGTGCCAGCGTCTTAGGACAGCATTACGAGCAGTACTTC | TRBJ2-7 | - | TRBV2 | once | 13
CASSGTGTGLQQFF | TGTGCCAGCAGTGGGACAGGGACCGGACTTCAGCAGTTCTTC | TRBJ2-1 | TRBD1 | TRBV6-1 | - | 14
CASSNGQDYGYTF | TGTGCCAGTAGTAATGGCCAGGACTATGGCTACACCTTC | TRBJ1-2 | - | TRBV19 | - | 13
CASSLPTGSSGANVLTF | TGCGCCAGCAGCTTGCCGACAGGGAGCTCTGGGGCCAACGTCCTGACTTTC | TRBJ2-6 | TRBD1 | TRBV5-1 | - | 17
CASSQGDRVLDEKLFF | TGCGCCAGCAGCCAGGGGGACAGGGTTTTAGATGAAAAACTGTTTTTT | TRBJ1-4 | TRBD1 | TRBV4-1 | few | 16